What follows is one T cell receptor beta chain and its context. V was pared by 2 bases and J by 5 bases, with 4 bases of the junction left unmatched. From germline, CDR1 is MNHEY and CDR2 SVGEGT. The CDR3 totals 15 residues. Methods used by the authors: Reference gene primer amplification yielded estimated nucleated cell counts. Libraries were prepared by immunoSEQ multiplex PCR; TCRdb keeps only in-frame clonotypes and omits some of them. V and J calls and clone size follow that table, whereas D and trimming were derived from the DNA. The sample lists 100,000 to 120,000 clones; 70% to 90% were seen once. The entry originates in a study of blood T cell repertoires in COVID-19. Study-level information: PBMCs, B-cell-depleted T cells, or T cells were the source of the cDNA or gDNA that made up the material.

The receptor comes from a woman in her seventies who had recovered from COVID-19. Material for sequencing was peripheral blood. The chain is built from TRBV6-2 or TRBV6-3 and TRBJ2-3; 10 positions match TRBD2. The CDR3 region has the DNA TGTGCCAGCAGTTACCCGGGACTAGCGAGAGATACGCAGTATTTT. As protein: CASSYPGLARDTQYF.